Reported below is one T cell receptor beta chain. Its antigen remains unidentified. TCRdb's table, derived via immunoSEQ multiplex PCR, lists solely in-frame clones and lacks some. The table has about 47,000 clones, 90% to 95% seen once. This sample was taken from a study of graft-versus-host responses after intestinal transplantation. Study outcomes and limitations: Early post-transplant HvG declines tracked with peak circulating GvH clone levels.

J lost 4 bases, V lost 4 bases, and 7 bases had no gene match. The CDR3 runs to 14 residues. Germline V lookup: CDR1 GTSNPN, CDR2 SVGIG (reference sequence). This material consisted of PBMCs, taken about 120 weeks after a first intestinal transplant, on the day of a second. The V gene is TRBV30, the J gene TRBJ2-1; 7 bases fit TRBD1. The clonotype was recovered from a human patient who received an intestinal transplant, so some T cells may come from the graft donor. The CDR3, as DNA: TGTGCCTGGAACCGGGACAGACTGTACAATGAGCAGTTCTTC. This sequence encodes CAWNRDRLYNEQFF.